This is a list of T cell receptor beta chains from one sample in a study of blood T cells in healthy people across ages. MiXCR, applied by TCRdb to the 5' RACE reads, yields one record per CDR3 protein. The sample lists about 600,000 distinct CDR3 sequences; roughly 48% were seen once. Specimen: blood. These receptors came from an elderly man in good health. Each CDR3 is given with its conserved first and last residue. The D gene is left open where the match is weak. The size of a clone is reported for some rows only, either as once, few or many, or as a class for expanded clones.

CDR3 length	V gene	J gene	D gene	clone size	CDR3 protein	CDR3 DNA
15	TRBV10-1	TRBJ2-1	-	-	CASSEWRLTWGEQFF	TGCGCCAGCAGTGAGTGGAGACTGACCTGGGGTGAGCAGTTCTTC
14	TRBV7-9	TRBJ2-5	TRBD2	-	CASSSTTGLGVRYF	TGTGCCAGCAGCTCAACCACGGGACTAGGCGTACGGTACTTC
14	TRBV10-3	TRBJ1-6	-	-	CAIKGFPDNSPLHF	TGTGCCATCAAAGGGTTCCCCGATAATTCACCCCTCCACTTT
15	TRBV20-1	TRBJ2-1	TRBD2	-	CSARAALAGVYEQFF	TGCAGTGCTAGGGCGGCGCTAGCGGGAGTTTATGAGCAGTTCTTC
13	TRBV12-3/TRBV12-4	TRBJ1-2	-	-	CASSFGGSSGYTF	TGTGCCAGCAGTTTCGGGGGATCGAGTGGCTACACCTTC
15	TRBV2	TRBJ2-3	-	-	CASSGRIRSTDTQYF	TGTGCCAGCAGTGGGAGGATCCGGAGCACGGATACGCAGTATTTT
13	TRBV5-6	TRBJ2-1	-	few	CASSFGVRNEQFF	TGTGCCAGCAGCTTCGGGGTGAGGAATGAGCAGTTCTTC
12	TRBV5-1	TRBJ2-5	-	once	CASRQLGETQYF	TGCGCCAGCAGGCAGCTAGGGGAGACCCAGTACTTC
17	TRBV5-1	TRBJ2-5	TRBD2	-	CASSSVGVNRGSETQYF	TGCGCCAGCAGCTCGGTGGGGGTAAATCGCGGGAGTGAGACCCAGTACTTC
15	TRBV12-3/TRBV12-4	TRBJ1-5	TRBD1	-	CASSTKGARGQPQHF	TGTGCCAGCAGTACGAAGGGGGCGCGGGGTCAGCCCCAGCATTTT
15	TRBV20-1	TRBJ1-4	TRBD1	-	CSATRQGLTNEKLFF	TGCAGTGCTACCCGACAGGGACTAACTAATGAAAAACTGTTTTTT
17	TRBV7-9	TRBJ1-2	TRBD1	few	CASSLAGGDRELYGYTF	TGTGCCAGCAGCTTAGCCGGAGGAGACAGGGAACTTTATGGCTACACCTTC
12	TRBV28	TRBJ2-7	-	few	CASSSDSNEQYF	TGTGCCAGCAGTTCCGACAGCAATGAGCAGTACTTC
16	TRBV7-9	TRBJ2-3	TRBD1	-	CASSLDHRGDTDTQYF	TGTGCCAGCAGCTTAGACCACAGGGGAGACACAGATACGCAGTATTTT
17	TRBV7-9	TRBJ2-2	TRBD2	-	CASSSTSGGVGTGELFF	TGTGCCAGCAGCTCGACTAGCGGGGGGGTTGGCACCGGGGAGCTGTTTTTT
15	TRBV12-3/TRBV12-4	TRBJ1-5	TRBD1	-	CASRPGTGWDQPQHF	TGTGCCAGCAGACCAGGGACAGGGTGGGATCAGCCCCAGCATTTT
17	TRBV5-8	TRBJ2-6	TRBD2	-	CASILGGGSSGANVLTF	TGTGCCAGCATCCTCGGCGGGGGTTCGTCGGGAGCCAACGTCCTGACTTTC
13	TRBV20-1	TRBJ2-7	TRBD2	few	CSAWSGGSREQYF	TGCAGTGCGTGGAGTGGCGGGAGTCGCGAGCAGTACTTC
15	TRBV5-1	TRBJ2-7	-	-	CASSLEGRISYEQYF	TGCGCCAGCAGCCTAGAGGGGCGGATCTCCTACGAGCAGTACTTC
16	TRBV7-9	TRBJ2-7	TRBD1	-	CASSLGGQGWSYEQYF	TGTGCCAGCAGCTTAGGAGGACAGGGGTGGTCCTACGAGCAGTACTTC
14	TRBV20-1	TRBJ2-1	-	-	CSARDFRSDNEQFF	TGCAGTGCTAGAGATTTCCGATCCGACAATGAGCAGTTCTTC
12	TRBV13	TRBJ1-2	-	-	CASSLQGIGYTF	TGTGCCAGCAGCTTACAGGGGATTGGCTACACCTTC
13	TRBV12-3/TRBV12-4	TRBJ2-1	-	many	CASRPLAFNEQFF	TGTGCCAGCAGACCCCTAGCGTTCAATGAGCAGTTCTTC
16	TRBV7-2	TRBJ2-3	TRBD2	-	CASSLGPAGGQGTQYF	TGTGCCAGCAGCTTAGGACCGGCGGGGGGGCAGGGAACGCAGTATTTT
15	TRBV24-1	TRBJ1-5	TRBD1	once	CATSDRWTGGQPQHF	TGTGCCACCAGTGACCGTTGGACAGGCGGACAGCCCCAGCATTTT
14	TRBV25-1	TRBJ2-1	-	-	CASSESGNSYEQFF	TGTGCCAGCAGTGAATCTGGCAACTCCTACGAGCAGTTCTTC
14	TRBV6-2/TRBV6-3	TRBJ2-3	-	-	CASSWGLESDTQYF	TGTGCCAGCAGTTGGGGACTCGAATCGGACACGCAGTATTTT
15	TRBV6-5	TRBJ1-2	TRBD1	many	CASSYSTGGNYGYTF	TGTGCCAGCAGTTACTCGACAGGGGGGAACTATGGCTACACCTTC
15	TRBV9	TRBJ2-1	TRBD2	few	CASSAASGRYNEQFF	TGTGCCAGCAGCGCCGCTAGCGGGCGTTACAATGAGCAGTTCTTC
12	TRBV20-1	TRBJ2-3	TRBD2	-	CSARDGGDTQYF	TGCAGTGCACGCGACGGGGGGGATACGCAGTATTTT
15	TRBV7-2	TRBJ1-2	-	-	CASSAFPTVGRGYTF	TGTGCCAGCAGCGCATTCCCAACAGTAGGCCGTGGCTACACCTTC
17	TRBV20-1	TRBJ1-6	-	-	CSARVSEQGSNNSPLHF	TGCAGTGCTAGAGTATCGGAACAGGGATCAAATAATTCACCCCTCCACTTT
15	TRBV7-2	TRBJ2-7	TRBD2	few	CASSPSGLAGYEQYF	TGTGCCAGCAGCCCCTCGGGACTAGCGGGCTACGAGCAGTACTTC
15	TRBV20-1	TRBJ1-5	TRBD1	-	CSARGGTVNNQPQHF	TGCAGTGCTAGAGGTGGGACAGTGAACAATCAGCCCCAGCATTTT
14	TRBV5-1	TRBJ2-7	TRBD1	-	CASSSGTEPNEQYF	TGCGCCAGCAGCTCCGGGACAGAACCCAACGAGCAGTACTTC
13	TRBV5-6	TRBJ1-4	-	once	CASTGTFNEKLFF	TGTGCCAGCACCGGGACATTCAATGAAAAACTGTTTTTT
17	TRBV29-1	TRBJ2-1	-	-	CSVEDPNEGTGYNGQFF	TGCAGCGTTGAAGATCCGAACGAGGGGACTGGCTACAATGGGCAGTTCTTC
16	TRBV6-2/TRBV6-3	TRBJ1-1	-	-	CASSYDLGLLNTEAFF	TGTGCCAGCAGTTACGATCTTGGACTGTTGAACACTGAAGCTTTCTTT
14	TRBV20-1	TRBJ2-1	TRBD2	-	CSVGGTSGYNEQFF	TGCAGTGTTGGGGGGACTAGCGGTTACAATGAGCAGTTCTTC
16	TRBV20-1	TRBJ2-3	TRBD2	-	CSARSLAGPSTDTQYF	TGCAGTGCTAGATCGCTAGCGGGGCCAAGCACAGATACGCAGTATTTT
15	TRBV11-2	TRBJ2-5	-	-	CASSSPGPKMVTQYF	TGTGCCAGCAGCTCGCCGGGACCCAAAATGGTGACCCAGTACTTC
14	TRBV28	TRBJ2-1	TRBD1	-	CASSSGQLYNEQFF	TGTGCCAGCAGTTCGGGACAGCTATACAATGAGCAGTTCTTC
12	TRBV3-1	TRBJ2-3	-	few	CASSQDIPTQYF	TGTGCCAGCAGCCAGGACATACCGACGCAGTATTTT
13	TRBV7-9	TRBJ2-7	-	-	CASSGQRTYEQYF	TGTGCCAGCAGCGGGCAGCGGACCTACGAGCAGTACTTC
13	TRBV7-2	TRBJ2-7	-	-	CASSTRGSYEQYF	TGTGCCAGCAGCACCAGGGGCTCCTACGAGCAGTACTTC
15	TRBV3-1	TRBJ2-5	-	few	CASRKREQNEETQYF	TGTGCCAGCAGAAAACGGGAACAGAACGAAGAGACCCAGTACTTC
16	TRBV7-2	TRBJ2-1	-	few	CASSLARDSSYNEQFF	TGTGCCAGCAGCTTAGCTCGGGATTCCTCCTACAATGAGCAGTTCTTC
14	TRBV5-4	TRBJ2-2	-	-	CASSILGRTGELFF	TGTGCCAGCAGTATACTAGGTCGGACCGGGGAGCTGTTTTTT
15	TRBV6-6	TRBJ2-7	TRBD1	once	CASSYSYRGQSEQYF	TGTGCCAGCAGCTACTCCTACAGGGGGCAGAGCGAGCAGTACTTC
17	TRBV30	TRBJ2-6	-	-	CAWSVGRVSSGANVLTF	TGTGCCTGGAGTGTCGGCAGGGTCTCCTCTGGGGCCAACGTCCTGACTTTC
12	TRBV7-2	TRBJ2-7	-	-	CASTPSRGEQYF	TGTGCCAGCACTCCTTCCAGGGGCGAGCAGTACTTC
14	TRBV20-1	TRBJ2-1	TRBD2	-	CSAPQLAGINEQFF	TGCAGTGCGCCCCAGCTAGCGGGGATCAATGAGCAGTTCTTC